This T cell receptor (beta chain) was profiled in a study of molecular identifiers for immune sequencing clone quantification. Study context: For replicates, RNA isolated from roughly 21,000 or 96,000 naive CD8 cells was divided into five portions, of which four were sequenced.

This clonotype was counted only a few times. Its antigen remains unknown. The authors built bulk TCR libraries by previously described methods with listed TCR primers. TCRdb reprocessed the PCR reads with MiXCR, giving one entry per CDR3 protein. The profile covers 550,000 to 750,000 distinct CDR3 sequences, with about 20% appearing a single time and under 0.95% taken by the ten largest. Study-wide results and caveats: Amid approximately 1 million naive cells, spiked Jurkat TCR RNA from one cell was reportedly still detectable.

This clonotype originated in a human donor in good health. Some libraries in this study had Jurkat cell RNA spiked in. Sample: naive CD8+ T cells from blood, with Jurkat cell RNA spiked in. Subset given: FACS-sorted CD8+CD4-CCR7+CD45RA+ naive T cells.

CDR3 nucleotides: TGTGCCAGCAGCTCCAGGACAGGGGGCAGCTACGAGCAGTACTTC. Translated: CASSSRTGGSYEQYF. The chain has TRBV7-6 and TRBJ2-7; 11 nucleotides match TRBD1. This CDR3 has 15 amino acids. The J segment lost 3 bases and the V segment lost 4 bases, leaving 5 bases of the junction unmatched. Germline V gene lookup returns CDR1 SGHVS and CDR2 FNYEAQ.